The clone carrying this T cell receptor (beta chain) was observed once. Its antigen is undetermined. The data originate from a study of cytomegalovirus exposure and HLA in healthy donors. General study results and limits: Some V segments, including TRBV6-2 and TRBV6-3, were excluded as indistinguishable. The classifier, whose performance was assessed in both the original and validation cohorts, reportedly diagnosed cytomegalovirus status with high specificity and sensitivity.

This PCR relied on a set of 60 Vbeta primers and 13 Jbeta primers. Some clones are missing from TCRdb's copy, which holds only in-frame ones; the method was immunoSEQ multiplex PCR. The table includes roughly 150,000 clones, around 85% detected once. CDR1 is MGHRA and CDR2 is YSYEKL in the germline V gene. This CDR3 region has 18 residues. V gave up 1 base and J gave up 4 bases; unmatched junction bases: 10. Sequences were obtained from PBMCs. The chain employs TRBV4-1 and TRBJ2-5; TRBD1 aligns across 12 bases. This receptor was taken from a male donor in good health and CMV-seronegative. CDR3 loop: CASSQAGTGGWKRETQYF. CDR3 nucleotides: TGCGCCAGCAGCCAAGCCGGGACAGGGGGCTGGAAGAGAGAGACCCAGTACTTC.